This TCR beta chain was retrieved from a study of cytomegalovirus exposure and HLA in healthy donors. About the research overall: Assignment to the Caucasian-associated ancestry cluster applied to around 80% of the approximately 420 genotyped donors.

CDR1 is MNHEY, CDR2 SVGAGI, per germline. With 0 bases removed from V and 0 bases from J, the gap between germline ends came to 9 bases. The CDR3 consists of 15 residues. The primer mix had 60 Vbeta and 13 Jbeta primers. TCRdb's table, derived via immunoSEQ multiplex PCR, lists solely in-frame clones and lacks some. In the table there are 120,000 or so clones, approximately 77% of which are singletons. The receptor comes from a man aged 50 or older in good health and CMV-seropositive. Material: PBMCs. The rearrangement uses TRBV6-5 and TRBJ2-7, with D possibly TRBD1 on 6 matching bases. DNA for the CDR3: TGTGCCAGCAGTTACTCCCACAGGGCCTCCTACGAGCAGTACTTC. This translates into CASSYSHRASYEQYF.